These 24 T cell receptor beta chains came from one sample sequenced in a study of blood T cell repertoires in COVID-19. Clones were sequenced by immunoSEQ multiplex PCR, and TCRdb holds only the in-frame ones, with some missing. The data contain 200,000 to 250,000 clones, approximately 80% of them singletons. Sequencing was carried out using PBMCs or T cells enriched from blood (not recorded which). Receptors originate from a man aged 55 to 70 who had recovered from COVID-19.

The genes are TRBV5-1 and TRBJ2-2; 9 nucleotides match TRBD1. The CDR3 spans 15 residues. V lost 2 bases to trimming and J lost 3 bases; unmatched junction nucleotides: 2. Looked up from germline, CDR1 is SGHRS and CDR2 is YFSETQ. CDR3 bases: TGCGCCAGCAGCTTCCGGACAGGGGACACCGGGGAGCTGTTTTTT. Protein sequence: CASSFRTGDTGELFF.

The chain joins TRBV6-2 or TRBV6-3 to TRBJ1-6; D is unclear. Germline CDR1 and CDR2: MNHEY and SVGEGT. Trimming left V 2 bases short and J 6 bases short, with 5 bases between. This CDR3 region has 13 residues. Written as DNA, the CDR3 is TGTGCCAGCAGTTACCTTAGTAATTCACCCCTCCACTTT. Translating it yields CASSYLSNSPLHF.

V usage is TRBV5-1 and J usage is TRBJ1-1; D remains unclear. V lost 6 bases and J lost 2, with 17 bases in between. Germline lookup yields CDR1 SGHRS and CDR2 YFSETQ. This CDR3 spans 15 amino acids. The CDR3 nucleotides are TGCGCCAGCAAAACGGGAGCAGCGATCAACACTGAAGCTTTCTTT. This translates into CASKTGAAINTEAFF.

The chain uses TRBV10-2 and TRBJ1-5; D possibly corresponds to TRBD1 (6 bases). The CDR3 is made up of 13 amino acids. Germline V gene lookup returns CDR1 WSHSY and CDR2 SAAADI. Trimming took off 8 bases at V and 4 bases at J, with 12 bases between the two ends. The CDR3 sequence is CASGPRGNQPQHF. The CDR3 DNA follows: TGCGCCAGCGGCCCAAGGGGGAATCAGCCCCAGCATTTT.

The V and J genes are TRBV19 and TRBJ1-2; 7 bases fit TRBD1. This CDR3 contains 16 residues. V shed 2 bases, J shed 5 bases, and the junction held 11 bases outside the gene matches. Germline loops: CDR1 LNHDA, CDR2 SQIVND (reference sequence). The CDR3 region is CASSITNPGGRYGYTF. CDR3 bases: TGTGCCAGTAGTATAACTAACCCAGGGGGGCGATATGGCTACACCTTC.

The rearrangement joins TRBV9 to TRBJ1-2; 8 positions agree with TRBD1. The CDR3 is made up of 17 amino acids. Per germline, CDR1 SGDLS and CDR2 YYNGEE. V was pared by 4 bases and J by 4 bases, with 15 bases of the junction left unmatched. The CDR3 reads CASSSGQGLSNVYGYTF. Written as DNA, the CDR3 is TGTGCCAGCAGCAGCGGACAGGGCCTTTCTAACGTCTATGGCTACACCTTC.

The J gene is TRBJ1-1, the V gene TRBV3-1 (or the pseudogene TRBV3-2), with TRBD1 identical over 8 bases. This CDR3 contains 16 residues. Per the germline V gene, CDR1 is LGHDT and CDR2 is YNNKEL (reference sequence). J was trimmed by 1 base and V by 4 bases; bases with no gene match: 8. The CDR3 protein is CASSRTGGGRNTEAFF. The CDR3 nucleotides read TGTGCCAGCAGCCGTACAGGGGGAGGTCGGAACACTGAAGCTTTCTTT.

This chain links TRBV25-1 with TRBJ1-1; tentatively, D is TRBD1 (6 bases). The germline V gene encodes CDR1 MGHDK and CDR2 SYGVNS. The V gene lost 1 base and the J gene lost 4 bases, with 19 bases spanning the gap. This CDR3 is built from 17 residues. The CDR3 reads CASSESRPTGGATEAFF. Here the CDR3 DNA reads TGTGCCAGCAGTGAATCCCGGCCGACAGGCGGAGCCACTGAAGCTTTCTTT.

This rearrangement joins TRBV9 to TRBJ2-5, with a weak D call TRBD2 (6 bases). V lost 0 bases to trimming and J lost 2 bases, with 14 bases between them. The V gene's germline CDR1 is SGDLS and CDR2 YYNGEE. CDR3 length: 16 residues. CDR3 region: CASSVATGRGQETQYF. In DNA, the CDR3 is TGTGCCAGCAGCGTAGCCACCGGGAGAGGGCAAGAGACCCAGTACTTC. Full variable domain (rest looked up from reference TRBV9 and TRBJ2-5): DSGVTQTPKHLITATGQRVTLRCSPRSGDLSVYWYQQSLDQGLQFLIQYYNGEERAKGNILERFSAQQFPDLHSELNLSSLELGDSALYFCASSVATGRGQETQYFGPGTRLLVL.

The genes are TRBV11-1 and TRBJ1-5; TRBD1 is a possible D gene (5 bases). This CDR3 has 13 amino acids. The ends were cut back, 4 bases at V and 4 bases at J, with 8 bases in the middle. Germline CDR1 SGHAT, CDR2 FQDESV (reference sequence). The CDR3 protein is CASSSGENQPQHF. The CDR3 bases are TGTGCCAGCAGCTCGGGGGAGAATCAGCCCCAGCATTTT.

The V call is TRBV30, the J call TRBJ1-2, with 7 bases that match TRBD1. Germline V gene data show CDR1 as GTSNPN and CDR2 as SVGIG (reference sequence). This CDR3 has 13 amino acids. V lost 1 base and J lost 8; bases outside the gene matches: 7. The CDR3 is CAWSGTGAWGYTF. CDR3 in DNA: TGTGCCTGGAGTGGAACAGGGGCGTGGGGCTACACCTTC.

The genes are TRBV29-1 and TRBJ1-1, with 9 nucleotides matching TRBD1. The CDR3 consists of 13 residues. Germline CDR1 reads SQVTM; CDR2 reads ANQGSEA. V shed 7 bases and J 3 bases; nucleotides not matched to a gene: 6. The CDR3 region is CSASTGGDTEAFF. CDR3 DNA: TGCAGCGCCTCGACAGGGGGTGACACTGAAGCTTTCTTT.

J is TRBJ1-1 and V is TRBV3-1 (or the pseudogene TRBV3-2), with TRBD1 as a possible D gene (6 bases). V lost 0 bases to trimming and J lost 7 bases, with 9 bases between them. Germline loops: CDR1 LGHDT, CDR2 YNNKEL (reference sequence). This CDR3 is 13 amino acids long. The CDR3 reads CASSQEARGEAFF. DNA of the CDR3: TGTGCCAGCAGCCAAGAAGCCAGGGGTGAAGCTTTCTTT.

The chain's CDR3 is CSAPRGSEQFF. The CDR3 DNA sequence: TGCAGTGCTCCCAGGGGGAGTGAGCAGTTCTTC. The chain has TRBV20-1 and TRBJ2-1; TRBD1 matches 7 bases. J gave up 9 bases and V 5 bases, and 4 bases lay outside the gene matches. The CDR3 covers 11 residues. Germline CDR1 and CDR2: DFQATT and SNEGSKA (reference sequence).

The rearrangement joins TRBV7-2 to TRBJ2-3; possibly TRBD2 for D (5 bases). The germline CDR1 and CDR2 sequences are SGHTA and FQGNSA. V was trimmed by 2 bases and J by 6 bases, leaving 9 bases between them. This CDR3 comprises 13 residues. The CDR3 reads CASSLPEVDTQYF. The DNA for the CDR3 is TGTGCCAGCAGCTTACCGGAGGTGGATACGCAGTATTTT.

The chain links TRBV19 to TRBJ1-2; 8 bases match TRBD1. The trim removed 7 bases at V and 4 bases at J, leaving 11 bases unmatched. From germline, CDR1 is LNHDA and CDR2 SQIVND (reference sequence). This CDR3 spans 15 amino acids. The CDR3 nucleotides read TGTGCCAGTATAGGGGGACAGGAGAACATCTATGGCTACACCTTC. The encoded protein is CASIGGQENIYGYTF.

The chain links TRBV19 to TRBJ1-2, with TRBD1 matching over 10 bases. The junction had 6 bases not matched to a gene; V was cut back by 4 bases and J by 7 bases. The germline CDR1 and CDR2 sequences are LNHDA and SQIVND (reference sequence). The CDR3 has 14 amino acids. Here the CDR3 DNA reads TGTGCCAGTAGTAAAGACAGGGGGCGCGGTGGCTACACCTTC. Protein: CASSKDRGRGGYTF.

The V and J genes are TRBV6-5 and TRBJ1-6; D gene uncertain. This CDR3 comprises 14 residues. V was shortened by 0 bases and J by 7 bases, with 7 bases between the two germline ends. The germline gives CDR1 MNHEY, CDR2 SVGAGI. CDR3 protein: CASSYSRQNSPLHF. The CDR3, as DNA: TGTGCCAGCAGTTACTCGCGGCAAAATTCACCCCTCCACTTT.

V and J are TRBV7-9 and TRBJ2-7; D might be TRBD1 (6 bases). The germline V gene has CDR1 SEHNR and CDR2 FQNEAQ (reference sequence). CDR3 length: 16 residues. Trimming shortened V by 5 bases and J by 0 bases, and 17 bases separated the two germline ends. The CDR3 reads CASSPPGQSLSYEQYF. Written as DNA, the CDR3 is TGTGCCAGCAGCCCCCCAGGACAGAGCCTCTCCTACGAGCAGTACTTC.

The chain is built from TRBV24-1 and TRBJ2-3; 8 bases are shared with TRBD1. CDR3 length: 15 residues. In germline, CDR1 is KGHDR, CDR2 SFDVKD. Trimming at V came to 6 bases and at J to 3 bases, leaving 7 bases not matched to a gene. The CDR3 nucleotides are TGTGCCACCAGTCGCGGACAGGGTATAACAGATACGCAGTATTTT. Translated: CATSRGQGITDTQYF.

This chain connects TRBV27 to TRBJ1-2; tentative D call: TRBD1 (5 bases). CDR3 length equals 14 residues. Germline loops: CDR1 MNHEY, CDR2 SMNVEV (reference sequence). V gave up 5 bases and J gave up 4 bases, with 14 bases separating them. The CDR3 loop is CASSNRGFGYGYTF. For the CDR3, the DNA is TGTGCCAGCAGTAACCGGGGGTTCGGCTATGGCTACACCTTC.

Only one count was recorded for this clone. This rearrangement joins TRBV12-3 or TRBV12-4 to TRBJ2-5, with no clear D. Trimming took off 7 bases at V and 5 bases at J, with 14 bases between the two ends. The CDR3 contains 13 residues. CDR3 amino acids: CASTAELLETQYF. Here the CDR3 DNA reads TGTGCCAGCACCGCGGAGTTACTGGAGACCCAGTACTTC.

The J gene is TRBJ1-1, the V gene TRBV7-2; no clear D gene. V was pared by 5 bases and J by 1 base, with 8 bases between. Germline V gene data show CDR1 as SGHTA and CDR2 as FQGNSA. The CDR3 contains 13 residues. For the CDR3, the DNA is TGTGCCAGCAGCCAATCCCCGAACACTGAAGCTTTCTTT. Translating gives CASSQSPNTEAFF.

The V gene is TRBV19, the J gene TRBJ1-2; the match to TRBD1 covers 7 bases. CDR3 length: 13 amino acids. CDR1 is LNHDA and CDR2 is SQIVND in the germline V gene (reference sequence). With V trimmed by 6 bases and J by 3 bases, 4 bases remained unmatched. CDR3 residues: CASSRQGDYGYTF. The CDR3 DNA follows: TGTGCCAGTAGCCGACAGGGAGACTATGGCTACACCTTC.